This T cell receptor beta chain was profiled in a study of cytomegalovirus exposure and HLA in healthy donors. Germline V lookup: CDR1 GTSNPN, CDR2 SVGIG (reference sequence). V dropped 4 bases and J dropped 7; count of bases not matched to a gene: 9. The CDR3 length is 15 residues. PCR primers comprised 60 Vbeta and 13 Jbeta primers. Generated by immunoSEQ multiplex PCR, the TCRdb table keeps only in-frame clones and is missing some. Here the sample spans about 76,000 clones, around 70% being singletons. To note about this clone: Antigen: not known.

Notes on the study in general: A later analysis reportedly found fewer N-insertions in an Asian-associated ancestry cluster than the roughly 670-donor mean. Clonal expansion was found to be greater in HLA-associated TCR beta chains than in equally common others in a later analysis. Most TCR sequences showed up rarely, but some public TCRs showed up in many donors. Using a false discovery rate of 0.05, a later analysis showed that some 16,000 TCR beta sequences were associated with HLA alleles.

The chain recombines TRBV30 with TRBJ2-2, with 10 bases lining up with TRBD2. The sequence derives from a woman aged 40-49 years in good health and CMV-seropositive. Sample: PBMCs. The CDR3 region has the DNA TGTGCCTGGAAGTCAGCGGGAGGGCCAGGCGGGGAGCTGTTTTTT. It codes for CAWKSAGGPGGELFF. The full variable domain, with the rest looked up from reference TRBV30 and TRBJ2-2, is SQTIHQWPATLVQPVGSPLSLECTVEGTSNPNLYWYRQAAGRGLQLLFYSVGIGQISSEVPQNLSASRPQDRQFILSSKKLLLSDSGFYLCAWKSAGGPGGELFFGEGSRLTVL.